This T cell receptor (beta chain) was obtained from a study of blood T cell repertoires in COVID-19. Study as a whole: There were acute and convalescent COVID-19 samples, and they came from the United States, Italy and Spain. PBMCs, B-cell-depleted T cells, or T cells were the source of the cDNA or gDNA that made up the material.

Study processing details: Nucleated cell number was recorded as an estimate derived from reference gene primer amplification. Assay: immunoSEQ multiplex PCR; the TCRdb copy retains only in-frame clones and omits some. That table gives V, J and clone size, and the DNA gave D and trimming. The sample lists tens of thousands of clones; more than 75% were seen once. The V gene lost 5 bases and the J gene lost 7 bases, with 15 bases spanning the gap. Germline V gives CDR1 SGHVS, CDR2 FQNEAQ. CDR3 length: 13 amino acids. The specimen was peripheral blood. The rearrangement links TRBV7-8 to TRBJ2-7, with TRBD1 as a possible D gene (6 bases). The clonotype originates from an elderly woman with active COVID-19. The CDR3 DNA reads as TGTGCCAGCAGCCGGACAGCCTCAGGGGAGCAGTACTTC. Translation: CASSRTASGEQYF. Full variable domain (missing parts from reference TRBV7-8 and TRBJ2-7): GAGVSQSPRYKVAKRGQDVALRCDPISGHVSLFWYQQALGQGPEFLTYFQNEAQLDKSGLPSDRFFAERPEGSVSTLKIQRTQQEDSAVYLCASSRTASGEQYFGPGTRLTVT.